This T cell receptor (beta chain) was observed in a study of T-cell reconstitution after alpha-beta-depleted transplantation in children (dated by TCRdb to 2016 to 2018). At the level of the whole study: The study quantitatively tracked T-cell immune reconstitution after TCRalphabeta/CD19-depleted allogeneic hematopoietic cell transplantation in children using TCR repertoire profiling.

Receptor amplification or capture employed PCR. Reads for this sample came from an Illumina HiSeq 2500. Molecular barcoding was employed in the preparation of TCR libraries, with unique molecular identifiers being used to normalize TCRbeta repertoire quantification. TCRdb's own reprocessing of the public reads used fastp at Q25 and MiXCR and kept productive beta chains. Rows with one shared CDR3 protein collapse into an entry with the most common genes and DNA. Here the sample has about 440,000 distinct CDR3 sequences; about 45% occur a single time. 27% of the sample is taken by the ten largest. Details on this clonotype: Its binding antigen is unknown. Nothing much larger sits one base from this clone, and base qualities are not available.

On the study overall, not on this receptor specifically: About two months after transplant, the apparently early recovery of alphabetaT-cell counts reportedly depended on just several hundred clones that had expanded rapidly and came from non-depleted graft cells. The frequencies of hyperexpanded clones fell over the following months, and after one year, T-cell counts and TCRbeta diversity were mostly attributed to newly produced T cells. In some patients, the high TCRbeta diversity seen at day 60 was put down to recipient T cells and intrathymic progenitors that had survived conditioning.

The CDR3 holds 15 amino acids from the cysteine to the phenylalanine. The only DNA kept is the CDR3, 45 bases in frame from the first base. V is pruned by 0 bases and J by 4 bases, leaving 5 bases of the junction without a gene match. From a lookup of the germline V gene, CDR1 and CDR2 are SGHRS and YFSETQ. The sample's treatment or condition label, in plain terms: allogeneic hematopoietic cell transplantation with graft depleted of TCRalphabeta T cells and CD19 B cells. The children who served as transplant recipients had been given grafts of TCRalphabeta/CD19-depleted allogeneic hematopoietic cells.

The chain is encoded by TRBV5-1 joined to TRBJ2-3, and 7 junction bases match TRBD1. The sequencing here drew on PBMCs, taken before TCRalphabeta/CD19-depleted stem cell transplant. This clonotype originated in a girl aged 2-15 years with aplastic anemia, due to receive a stem cell transplant. The CDR3 reads CASSLVGGHSDTQYF. The DNA sequence follows: TGCGCCAGCAGCTTGGTAGGGGGCCATTCAGATACGCAGTATTTT.